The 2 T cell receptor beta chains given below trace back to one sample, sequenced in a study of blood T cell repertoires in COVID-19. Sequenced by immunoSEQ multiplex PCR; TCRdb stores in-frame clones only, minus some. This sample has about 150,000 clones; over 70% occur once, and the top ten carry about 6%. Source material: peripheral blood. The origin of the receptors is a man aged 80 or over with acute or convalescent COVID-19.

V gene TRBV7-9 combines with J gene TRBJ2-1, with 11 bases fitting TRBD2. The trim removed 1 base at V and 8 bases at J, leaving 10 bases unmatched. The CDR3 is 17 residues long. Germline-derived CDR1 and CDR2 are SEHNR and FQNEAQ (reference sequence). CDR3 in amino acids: CASSLEAGSGRAHEQFF. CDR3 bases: TGTGCCAGCAGCTTAGAGGCAGGTAGCGGGAGGGCTCATGAGCAGTTCTTC.

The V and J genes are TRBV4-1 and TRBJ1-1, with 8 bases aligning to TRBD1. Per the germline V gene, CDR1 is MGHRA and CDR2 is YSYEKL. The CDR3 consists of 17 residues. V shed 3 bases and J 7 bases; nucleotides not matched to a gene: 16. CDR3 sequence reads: CASSQAGTGSAIIEAFF. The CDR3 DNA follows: TGCGCCAGCAGCCAGGCCGGGACAGGATCGGCAATAATTGAAGCTTTCTTT.